This T cell receptor (beta chain) was recovered during a study of shared clonotypes between healthy human individuals. Study findings and constraints: Larger estimated richness was generally seen in naive subsets than in memory subsets.

The CDR3 is made up of 12 amino acids. Germline lookup yields CDR1 MNHEY and CDR2 SVGAGI. Trimming took 10 bases from V and 7 from J, leaving 11 bases between them. Naive CD4+ cells were CD45RA-selected; the remaining cells were memory. Method: immunoSEQ multiplex PCR; TCRdb's copy keeps in-frame clones and lacks some. This repertoire shows around 350,000 clones, over 70% found once; its top ten account for roughly a tenth. About this clone: The antigen remains undetermined.

The receptor's source is a man aged 25-40 years in good health. Sequencing used memory CD4+ T cells sorted from blood. Subset defined: CD45RA-negative fraction. V is TRBV6-5 and J is TRBJ1-6; no clear D gene. Here the CDR3 DNA reads TGTGCCACCCGCTCATTCAATTCACCCCTCCACTTT. Residues: CATRSFNSPLHF.